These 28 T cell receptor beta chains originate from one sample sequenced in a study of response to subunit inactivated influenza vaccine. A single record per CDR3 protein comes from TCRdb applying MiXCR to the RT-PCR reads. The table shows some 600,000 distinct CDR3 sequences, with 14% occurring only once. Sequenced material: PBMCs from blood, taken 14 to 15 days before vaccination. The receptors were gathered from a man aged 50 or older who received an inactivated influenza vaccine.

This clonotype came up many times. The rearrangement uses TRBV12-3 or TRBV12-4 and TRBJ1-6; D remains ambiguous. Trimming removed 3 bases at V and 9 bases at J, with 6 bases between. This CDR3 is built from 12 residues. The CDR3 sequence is CASSFEGSPLHF. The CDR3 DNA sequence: TGTGCCAGCAGTTTTGAGGGTTCACCCCTCCACTTT.

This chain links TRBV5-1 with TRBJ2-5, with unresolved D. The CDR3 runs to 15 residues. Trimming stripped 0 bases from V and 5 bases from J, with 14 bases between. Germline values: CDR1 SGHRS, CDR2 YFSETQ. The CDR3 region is CASSLGDGSSETQYF. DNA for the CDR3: TGCGCCAGCAGCTTGGGTGATGGTAGCTCGGAGACCCAGTACTTC.

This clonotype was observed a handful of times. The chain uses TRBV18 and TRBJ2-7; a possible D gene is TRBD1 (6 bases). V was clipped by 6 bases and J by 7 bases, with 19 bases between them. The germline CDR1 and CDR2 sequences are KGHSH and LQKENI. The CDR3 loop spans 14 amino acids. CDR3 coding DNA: TGTGCCAGCTCGCCCACGTCTCGAGGGGGAGAGCAGTACTTC. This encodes CASSPTSRGGEQYF.

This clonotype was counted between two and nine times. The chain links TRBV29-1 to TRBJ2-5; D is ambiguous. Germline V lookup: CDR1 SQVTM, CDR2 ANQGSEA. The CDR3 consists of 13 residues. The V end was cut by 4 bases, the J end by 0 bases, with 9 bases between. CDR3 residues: CSVAEQYQETQYF. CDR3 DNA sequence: TGCAGCGTTGCCGAGCAGTACCAAGAGACCCAGTACTTC. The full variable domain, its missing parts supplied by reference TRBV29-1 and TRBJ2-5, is SAVISQKPSRDICQRGTSLTIQCQVDSQVTMMFWYRQQPGQSLTLIATANQGSEATYESGFVIDKFPISRPNLTFSTLTVSNMSPEDSSIYLCSVAEQYQETQYFGPGTRLLVL.

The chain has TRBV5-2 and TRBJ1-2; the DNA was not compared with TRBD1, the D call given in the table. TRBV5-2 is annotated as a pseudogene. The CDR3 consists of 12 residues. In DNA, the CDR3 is TGTGCCATGGGCCCCGGGGTCCGTTGCTGCACCTTC. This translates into CAMGPGVRCCTF.

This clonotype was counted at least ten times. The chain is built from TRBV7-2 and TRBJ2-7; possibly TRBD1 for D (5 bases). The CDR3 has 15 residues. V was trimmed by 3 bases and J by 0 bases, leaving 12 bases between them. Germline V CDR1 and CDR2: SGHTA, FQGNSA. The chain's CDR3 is CASSFPGWSSYEQYF. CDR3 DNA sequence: TGTGCCAGCAGCTTTCCAGGGTGGTCCTCCTACGAGCAGTACTTC.

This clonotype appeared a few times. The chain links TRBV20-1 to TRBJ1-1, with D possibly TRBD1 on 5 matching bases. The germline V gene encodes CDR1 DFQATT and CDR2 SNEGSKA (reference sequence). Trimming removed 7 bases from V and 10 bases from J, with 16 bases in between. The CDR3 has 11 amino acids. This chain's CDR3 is CSVLPQGRAFF. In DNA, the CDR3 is TGCAGTGTCCTACCGCAGGGAAGAGCTTTCTTT.

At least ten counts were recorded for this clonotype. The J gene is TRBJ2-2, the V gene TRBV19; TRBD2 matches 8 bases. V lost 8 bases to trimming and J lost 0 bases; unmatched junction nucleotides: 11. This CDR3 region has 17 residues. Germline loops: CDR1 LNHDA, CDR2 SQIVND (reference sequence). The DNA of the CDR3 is TGTGCCAGTGCAGGTTGGGGCGGGGGGTCGAACACCGGGGAGCTGTTTTTT. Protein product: CASAGWGGGSNTGELFF.

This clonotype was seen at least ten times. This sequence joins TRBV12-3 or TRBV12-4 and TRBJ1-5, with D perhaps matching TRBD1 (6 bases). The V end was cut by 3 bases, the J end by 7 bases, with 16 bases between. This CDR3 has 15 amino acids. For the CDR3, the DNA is TGTGCCAGCAGTTTTCAGGGGACTCTGGACCAGCCCCAGCATTTT. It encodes CASSFQGTLDQPQHF.

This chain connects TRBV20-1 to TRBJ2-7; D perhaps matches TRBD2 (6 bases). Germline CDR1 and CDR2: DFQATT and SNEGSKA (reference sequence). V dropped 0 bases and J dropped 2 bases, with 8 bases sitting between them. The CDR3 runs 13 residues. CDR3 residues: CSAREGGPYEQYF. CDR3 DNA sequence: TGCAGTGCTAGAGAAGGAGGGCCCTACGAGCAGTACTTC.

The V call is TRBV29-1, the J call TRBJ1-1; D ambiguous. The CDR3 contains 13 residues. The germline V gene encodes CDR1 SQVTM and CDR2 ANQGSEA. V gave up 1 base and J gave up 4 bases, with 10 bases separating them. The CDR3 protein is CSVEAAGGTEAFF. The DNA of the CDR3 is TGCAGCGTTGAAGCCGCAGGAGGCACTGAAGCTTTCTTT. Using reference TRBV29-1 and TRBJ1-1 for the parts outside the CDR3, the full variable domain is SAVISQKPSRDICQRGTSLTIQCQVDSQVTMMFWYRQQPGQSLTLIATANQGSEATYESGFVIDKFPISRPNLTFSTLTVSNMSPEDSSIYLCSVEAAGGTEAFFGQGTRLTVV.

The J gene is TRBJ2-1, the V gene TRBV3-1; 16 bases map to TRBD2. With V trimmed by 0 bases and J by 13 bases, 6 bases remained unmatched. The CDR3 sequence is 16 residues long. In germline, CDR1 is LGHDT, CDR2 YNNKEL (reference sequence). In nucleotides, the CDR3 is TGTGCCAGCAGCCAAGATAAGGGACTAGCGGGAGGGCCACAGTTCTTC. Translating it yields CASSQDKGLAGGPQFF.

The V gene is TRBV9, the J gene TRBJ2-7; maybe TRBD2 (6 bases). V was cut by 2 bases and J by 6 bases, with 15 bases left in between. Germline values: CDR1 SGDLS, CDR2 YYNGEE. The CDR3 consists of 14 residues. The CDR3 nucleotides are TGTGCCAGCAGCGTGACGGTGGGGGGAGGCGAGCAGTACTTC. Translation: CASSVTVGGGEQYF.

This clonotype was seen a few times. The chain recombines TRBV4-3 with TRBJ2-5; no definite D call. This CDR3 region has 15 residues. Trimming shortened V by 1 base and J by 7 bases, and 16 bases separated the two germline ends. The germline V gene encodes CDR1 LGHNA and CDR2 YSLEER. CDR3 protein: CASSQVARPWGTQYF. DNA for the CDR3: TGCGCCAGCAGCCAAGTCGCTAGGCCCTGGGGGACCCAGTACTTC.

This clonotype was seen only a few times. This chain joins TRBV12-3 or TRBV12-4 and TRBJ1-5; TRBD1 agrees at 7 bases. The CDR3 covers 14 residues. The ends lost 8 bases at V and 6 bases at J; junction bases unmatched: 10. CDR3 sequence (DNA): TGTGCCAGCGGATCAGGGCAGGGGGTTCAGCCCCAGCATTTT. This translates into CASGSGQGVQPQHF.

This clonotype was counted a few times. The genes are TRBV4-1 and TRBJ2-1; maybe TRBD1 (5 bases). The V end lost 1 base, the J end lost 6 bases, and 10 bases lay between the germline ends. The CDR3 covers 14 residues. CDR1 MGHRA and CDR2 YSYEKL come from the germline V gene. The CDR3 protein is CASSQGTLSNEQFF. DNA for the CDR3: TGCGCCAGCAGCCAAGGGACACTCTCCAATGAGCAGTTCTTC.

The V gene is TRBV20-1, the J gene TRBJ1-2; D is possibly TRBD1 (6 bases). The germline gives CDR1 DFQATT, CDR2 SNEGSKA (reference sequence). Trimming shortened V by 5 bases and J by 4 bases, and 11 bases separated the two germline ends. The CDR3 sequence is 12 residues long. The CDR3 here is CSAAPGAYGYTF. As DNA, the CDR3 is TGCAGTGCTGCTCCAGGGGCCTATGGCTACACCTTC.

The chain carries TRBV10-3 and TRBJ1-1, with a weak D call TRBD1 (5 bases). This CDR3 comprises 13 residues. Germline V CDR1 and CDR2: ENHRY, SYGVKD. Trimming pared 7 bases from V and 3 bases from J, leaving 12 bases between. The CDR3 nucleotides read TGTGCCATCAAAGGGGTCCCGGACACTGAAGCTTTCTTT. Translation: CAIKGVPDTEAFF.

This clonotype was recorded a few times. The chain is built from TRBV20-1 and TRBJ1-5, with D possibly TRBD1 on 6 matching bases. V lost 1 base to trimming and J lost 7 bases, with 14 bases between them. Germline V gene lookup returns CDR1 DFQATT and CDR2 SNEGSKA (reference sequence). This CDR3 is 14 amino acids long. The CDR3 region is CSARVGGGGQPQHF. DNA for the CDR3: TGCAGTGCTAGAGTAGGGGGGGGCGGCCAGCCCCAGCATTTT.

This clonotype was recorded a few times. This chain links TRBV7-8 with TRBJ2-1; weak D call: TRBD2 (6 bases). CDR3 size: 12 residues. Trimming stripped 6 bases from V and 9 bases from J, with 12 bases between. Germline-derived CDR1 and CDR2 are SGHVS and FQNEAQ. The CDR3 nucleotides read TGTGCCAGCAGTTCGACTAGTGGTGAGCAGTTCTTC. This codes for CASSSTSGEQFF.

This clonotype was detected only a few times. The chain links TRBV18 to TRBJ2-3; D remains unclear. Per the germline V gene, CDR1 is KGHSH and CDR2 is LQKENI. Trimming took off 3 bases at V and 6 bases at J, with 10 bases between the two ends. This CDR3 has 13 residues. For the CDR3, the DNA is TGTGCCAGCTCACCCAGGATTCAGGATACGCAGTATTTT. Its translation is CASSPRIQDTQYF.

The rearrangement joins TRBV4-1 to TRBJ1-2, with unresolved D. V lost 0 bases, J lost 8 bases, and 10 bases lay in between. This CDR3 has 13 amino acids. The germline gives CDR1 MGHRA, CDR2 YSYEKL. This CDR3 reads CASSQDFPGGYTF. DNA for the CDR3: TGCGCCAGCAGCCAAGATTTTCCGGGGGGCTACACCTTC.

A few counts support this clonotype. The CDR3 spells CASSQMPGALSGANVLTF. The CDR3 DNA reads TGTGCCAGCAGCCAAATGCCAGGGGCTCTCTCTGGGGCCAACGTCCTGACTTTC. The chain has TRBV3-1 and TRBJ2-6; perhaps TRBD1 as D (6 bases). Looked up from germline, CDR1 is LGHDT and CDR2 is YNNKEL (reference sequence). V lost 2 bases and J lost 0, with 14 bases in between. The CDR3 is 18 amino acids.

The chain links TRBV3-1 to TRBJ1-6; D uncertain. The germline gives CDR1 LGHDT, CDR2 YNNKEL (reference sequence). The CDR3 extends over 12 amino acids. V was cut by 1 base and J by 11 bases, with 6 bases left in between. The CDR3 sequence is CASSQGLPPLHF. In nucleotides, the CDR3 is TGTGCCAGCAGCCAAGGCCTTCCACCCCTCCACTTT.

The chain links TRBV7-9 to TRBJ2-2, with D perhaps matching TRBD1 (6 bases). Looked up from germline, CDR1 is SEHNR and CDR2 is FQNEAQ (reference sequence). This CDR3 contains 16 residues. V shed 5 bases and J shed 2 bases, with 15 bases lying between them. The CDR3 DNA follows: TGTGCCAGCAGCCATACCAGGGGAATTAACACCGGGGAGCTGTTTTTT. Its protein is CASSHTRGINTGELFF.

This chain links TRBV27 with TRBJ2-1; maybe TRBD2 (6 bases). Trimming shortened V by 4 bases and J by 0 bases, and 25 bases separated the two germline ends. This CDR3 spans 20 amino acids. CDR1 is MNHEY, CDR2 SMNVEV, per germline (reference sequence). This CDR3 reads CASSSHGLARASSSYNEQFF. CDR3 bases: TGTGCCAGCAGTTCCCACGGGCTAGCGCGGGCATCGAGCTCCTACAATGAGCAGTTCTTC.

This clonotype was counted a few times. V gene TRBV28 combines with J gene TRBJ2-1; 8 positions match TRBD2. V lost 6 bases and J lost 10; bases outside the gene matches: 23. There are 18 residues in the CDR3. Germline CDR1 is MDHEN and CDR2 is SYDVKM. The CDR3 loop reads CASRNLVTREGLLREQFF. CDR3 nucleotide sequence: TGTGCCAGCAGGAATCTGGTCACTCGGGAGGGCCTCCTCCGAGAGCAGTTCTTC.

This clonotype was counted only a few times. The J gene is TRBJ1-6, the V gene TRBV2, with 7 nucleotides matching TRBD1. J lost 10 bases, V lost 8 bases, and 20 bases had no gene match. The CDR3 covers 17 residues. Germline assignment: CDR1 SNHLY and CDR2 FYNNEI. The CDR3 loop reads CASVVGRYYRGQSPLHF. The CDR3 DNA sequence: TGTGCCAGCGTAGTCGGTCGTTACTACAGGGGACAGTCACCCCTCCACTTT.